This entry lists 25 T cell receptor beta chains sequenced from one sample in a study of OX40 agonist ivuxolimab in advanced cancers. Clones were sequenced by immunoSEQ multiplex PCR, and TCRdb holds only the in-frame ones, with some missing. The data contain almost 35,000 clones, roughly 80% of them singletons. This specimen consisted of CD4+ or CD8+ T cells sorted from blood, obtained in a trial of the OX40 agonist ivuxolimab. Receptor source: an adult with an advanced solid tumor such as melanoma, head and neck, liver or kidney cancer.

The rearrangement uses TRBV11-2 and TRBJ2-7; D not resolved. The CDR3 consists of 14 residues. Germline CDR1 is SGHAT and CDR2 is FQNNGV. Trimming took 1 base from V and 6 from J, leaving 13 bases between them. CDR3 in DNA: TGTGCCAGCAGCTTAGTTGGTCGGTCGGGCGAGCAGTACTTC. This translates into CASSLVGRSGEQYF.

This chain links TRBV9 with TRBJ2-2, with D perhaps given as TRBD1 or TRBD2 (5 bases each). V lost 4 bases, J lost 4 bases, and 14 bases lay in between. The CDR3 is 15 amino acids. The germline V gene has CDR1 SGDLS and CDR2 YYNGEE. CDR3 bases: TGTGCCAGCAGCTTGTCCCGGGACGGCACCGGGGAGCTGTTTTTT. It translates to CASSLSRDGTGELFF.

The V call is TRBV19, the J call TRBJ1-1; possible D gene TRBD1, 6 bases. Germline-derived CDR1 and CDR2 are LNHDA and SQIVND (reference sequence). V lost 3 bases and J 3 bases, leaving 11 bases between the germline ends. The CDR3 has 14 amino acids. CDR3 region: CASSMRGGYTEAFF. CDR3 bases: TGTGCCAGTAGTATGAGGGGGGGGTACACTGAAGCTTTCTTT.

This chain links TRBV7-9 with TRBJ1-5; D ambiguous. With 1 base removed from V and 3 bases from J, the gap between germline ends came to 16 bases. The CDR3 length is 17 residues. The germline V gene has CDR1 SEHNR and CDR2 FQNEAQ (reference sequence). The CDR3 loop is CASSLEYGGQANQPQHF. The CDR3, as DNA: TGTGCCAGCAGCTTAGAGTACGGAGGGCAAGCCAATCAGCCCCAGCATTTT.

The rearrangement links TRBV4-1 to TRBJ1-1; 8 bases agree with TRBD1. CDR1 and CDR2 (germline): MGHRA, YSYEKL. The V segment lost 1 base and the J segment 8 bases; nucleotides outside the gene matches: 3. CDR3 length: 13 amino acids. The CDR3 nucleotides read TGCGCCAGCAGCCAAGTGGGACAGGAGGAAGCTTTCTTT. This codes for CASSQVGQEEAFF.

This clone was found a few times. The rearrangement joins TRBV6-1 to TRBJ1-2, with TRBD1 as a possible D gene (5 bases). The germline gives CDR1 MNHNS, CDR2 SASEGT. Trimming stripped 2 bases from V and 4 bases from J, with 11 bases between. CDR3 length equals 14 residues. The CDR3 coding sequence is TGTGCCAGCAGTGAATGGGGGGAAGCCTATGGCTACACCTTC. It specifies CASSEWGEAYGYTF.

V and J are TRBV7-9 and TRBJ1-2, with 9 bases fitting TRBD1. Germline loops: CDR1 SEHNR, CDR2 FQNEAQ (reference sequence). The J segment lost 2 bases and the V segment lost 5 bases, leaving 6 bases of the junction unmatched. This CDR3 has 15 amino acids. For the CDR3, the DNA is TGTGCCAGCAGCGCCGGGACAGGGAAGAACTATGGCTACACCTTC. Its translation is CASSAGTGKNYGYTF.

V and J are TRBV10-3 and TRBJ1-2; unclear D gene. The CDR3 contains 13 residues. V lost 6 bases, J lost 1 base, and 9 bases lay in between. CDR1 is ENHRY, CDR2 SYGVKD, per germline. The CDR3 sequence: CAISGDINYGYTF. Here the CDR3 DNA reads TGTGCCATCAGCGGAGATATTAACTATGGCTACACCTTC.

The CDR3, as DNA: TGTGCCAGCAGCTTGGGTTTGGGGGGCTATGGCTACACCTTC. Its translation is CASSLGLGGYGYTF. V gene TRBV5-4 combines with J gene TRBJ1-2; weak D call: TRBD1 (5 bases). This CDR3 region has 14 residues. Deletions cut 0 bases from V and 4 bases from J, with 10 bases between. Germline assignment: CDR1 SGHNT and CDR2 YYREEE (reference sequence). Supplemented by reference TRBV5-4 and TRBJ1-2, the full variable domain reads ETGVTQSPTHLIKTRGQQVTLRCSSQSGHNTVSWYQQALGQGPQFIFQYYREEENGRGNFPPRFSGLQFPNYSSELNVNALELDDSALYLCASSLGLGGYGYTFGSGTRLTVV.

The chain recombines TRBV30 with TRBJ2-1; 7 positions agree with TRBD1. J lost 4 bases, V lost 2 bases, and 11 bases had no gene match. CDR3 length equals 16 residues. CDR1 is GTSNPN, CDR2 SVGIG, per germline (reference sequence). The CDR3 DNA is TGTGCCTGGAGTAATCAGGGACAGCATCTTTACAATGAGCAGTTCTTC. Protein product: CAWSNQGQHLYNEQFF. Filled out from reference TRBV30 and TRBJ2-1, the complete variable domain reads SQTIHQWPATLVQPVGSPLSLECTVEGTSNPNLYWYRQAAGRGLQLLFYSVGIGQISSEVPQNLSASRPQDRQFILSSKKLLLSDSGFYLCAWSNQGQHLYNEQFFGPGTRLTVL.

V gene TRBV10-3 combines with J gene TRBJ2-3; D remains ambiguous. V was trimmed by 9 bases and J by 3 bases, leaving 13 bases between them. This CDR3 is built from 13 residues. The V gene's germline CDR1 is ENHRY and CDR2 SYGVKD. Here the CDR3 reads CAIRAGSTDTQYF. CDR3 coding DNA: TGTGCCATTCGAGCAGGATCAACAGATACGCAGTATTTT.

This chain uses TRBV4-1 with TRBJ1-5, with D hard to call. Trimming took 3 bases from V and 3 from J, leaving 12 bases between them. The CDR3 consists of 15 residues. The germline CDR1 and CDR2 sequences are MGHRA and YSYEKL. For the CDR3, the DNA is TGCGCCAGCAGCCAGGTGGACGGCCCCAATCAGCCCCAGCATTTT. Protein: CASSQVDGPNQPQHF.

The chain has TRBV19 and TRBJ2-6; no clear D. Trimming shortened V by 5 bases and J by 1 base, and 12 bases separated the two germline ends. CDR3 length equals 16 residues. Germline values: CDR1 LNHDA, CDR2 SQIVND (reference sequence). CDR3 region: CASSPLGISGANVLTF. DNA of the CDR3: TGTGCCAGTAGTCCCCTGGGGATTTCTGGGGCCAACGTCCTGACTTTC.

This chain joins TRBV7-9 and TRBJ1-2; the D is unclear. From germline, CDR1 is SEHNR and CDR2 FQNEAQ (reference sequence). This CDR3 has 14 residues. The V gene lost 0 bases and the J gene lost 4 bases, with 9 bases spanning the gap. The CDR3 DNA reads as TGTGCCAGCAGCTTAGCGGGCATCGGCTATGGCTACACCTTC. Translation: CASSLAGIGYGYTF.

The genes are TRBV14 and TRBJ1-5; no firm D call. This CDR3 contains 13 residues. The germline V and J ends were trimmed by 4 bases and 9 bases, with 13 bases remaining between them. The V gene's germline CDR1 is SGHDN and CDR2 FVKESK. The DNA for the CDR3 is TGTGCCAGCAGCCCCGGACTTGATATGCCCCAGCATTTT. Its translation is CASSPGLDMPQHF.

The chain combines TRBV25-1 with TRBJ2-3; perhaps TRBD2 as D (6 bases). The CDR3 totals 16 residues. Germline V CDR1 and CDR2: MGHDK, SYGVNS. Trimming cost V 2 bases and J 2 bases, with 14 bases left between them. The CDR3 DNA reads TGTGCCAGCAGTGAAGATTTAGCGGCCCACACAGATACGCAGTATTTT. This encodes CASSEDLAAHTDTQYF.

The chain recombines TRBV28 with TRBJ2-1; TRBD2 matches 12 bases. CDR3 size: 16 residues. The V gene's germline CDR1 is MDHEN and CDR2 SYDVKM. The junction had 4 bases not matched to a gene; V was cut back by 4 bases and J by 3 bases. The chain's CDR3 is CASSSGGLAGYNEQFF. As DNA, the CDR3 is TGTGCCAGCAGTTCGGGGGGACTAGCGGGCTACAATGAGCAGTTCTTC.

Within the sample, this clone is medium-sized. CDR3 amino acids: CASIRGTEAFF. The DNA of the CDR3 is TGTGCCAGCATCCGGGGCACTGAAGCTTTCTTT. The V call is TRBV6-5, the J call TRBJ1-1; no reliable D call. The CDR3 sequence is 11 residues long. Germline V lookup: CDR1 MNHEY, CDR2 SVGAGI. V was pared by 7 bases and J by 4 bases, with 7 bases between.

The CDR3 bases are TGTGCCAGCAGCGCCGCTTGGGACCCAACTAAAGGGGGAAACACCATATATTTT. Translated: CASSAAWDPTKGGNTIYF. The rearrangement links TRBV9 to TRBJ1-3; D is possibly TRBD1 (5 bases). The V end was cut by 3 bases, the J end by 4 bases, with 23 bases between. CDR1 and CDR2 (germline): SGDLS, YYNGEE. The CDR3 spans 18 residues. Complete variable domain (other parts from reference TRBV9 and TRBJ1-3): DSGVTQTPKHLITATGQRVTLRCSPRSGDLSVYWYQQSLDQGLQFLIQYYNGEERAKGNILERFSAQQFPDLHSELNLSSLELGDSALYFCASSAAWDPTKGGNTIYFGEGSWLTVV.

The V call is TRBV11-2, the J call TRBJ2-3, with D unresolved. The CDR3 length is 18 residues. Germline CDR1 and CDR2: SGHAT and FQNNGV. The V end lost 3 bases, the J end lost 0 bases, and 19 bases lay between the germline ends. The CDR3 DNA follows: TGTGCCAGCAGCTTTGGGGTATCGTCTCGGTCTAGCACAGATACGCAGTATTTT. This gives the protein CASSFGVSSRSSTDTQYF.

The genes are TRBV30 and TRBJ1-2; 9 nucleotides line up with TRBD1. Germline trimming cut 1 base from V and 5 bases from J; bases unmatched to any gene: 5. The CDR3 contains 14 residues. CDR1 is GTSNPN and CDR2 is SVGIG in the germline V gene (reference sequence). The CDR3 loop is CAWSGGQGRYGYTF. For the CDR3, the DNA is TGTGCCTGGAGTGGAGGACAGGGGAGGTATGGCTACACCTTC.

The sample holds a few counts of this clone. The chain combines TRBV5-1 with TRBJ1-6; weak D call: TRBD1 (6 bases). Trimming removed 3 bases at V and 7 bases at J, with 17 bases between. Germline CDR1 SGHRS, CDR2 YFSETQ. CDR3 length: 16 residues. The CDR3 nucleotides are TGCGCCAGCAGCTCCGATGGGGGCGGGTACAATTCACCCCTCCACTTT. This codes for CASSSDGGGYNSPLHF.

CDR3 loop: CASSFPTGQGFTDTQYF. As DNA, the CDR3 is TGTGCCAGCAGCTTTCCTACAGGACAGGGCTTCACAGATACGCAGTATTTT. J is TRBJ2-3 and V is TRBV11-2; 8 nucleotides agree with TRBD1. Germline V CDR1 and CDR2: SGHAT, FQNNGV. V lost 3 bases, J lost 2 bases, and 10 bases stayed unmatched. CDR3 length: 17 amino acids. The full variable domain, rest sourced from reference TRBV11-2 and TRBJ2-3, is EAGVAQSPRYKIIEKRQSVAFWCNPISGHATLYWYQQILGQGPKLLIQFQNNGVVDDSQLPKDRFSAERLKGVDSTLKIQPAKLEDSAVYLCASSFPTGQGFTDTQYFGPGTRLTVL.

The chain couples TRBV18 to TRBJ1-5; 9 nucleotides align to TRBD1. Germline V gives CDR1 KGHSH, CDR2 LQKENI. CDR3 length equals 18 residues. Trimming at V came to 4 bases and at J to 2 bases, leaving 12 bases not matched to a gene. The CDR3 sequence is CASSLQSGTGYGNQPQHF. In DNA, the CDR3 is TGTGCCAGCTCACTTCAATCCGGGACAGGGTATGGCAATCAGCCCCAGCATTTT.

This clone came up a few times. In DNA form, the CDR3 reads TGCGCCAGCAGCTTGGGGACAGGGGGCTACGAGCAGTACTTC. As protein: CASSLGTGGYEQYF. V usage is TRBV5-1 and J usage is TRBJ2-7, with 10 bases aligning to TRBD1. Unmatched junction bases numbered 0, after V lost 0 bases and J lost 3 bases. Germline-derived CDR1 and CDR2 are SGHRS and YFSETQ. This CDR3 contains 14 residues.